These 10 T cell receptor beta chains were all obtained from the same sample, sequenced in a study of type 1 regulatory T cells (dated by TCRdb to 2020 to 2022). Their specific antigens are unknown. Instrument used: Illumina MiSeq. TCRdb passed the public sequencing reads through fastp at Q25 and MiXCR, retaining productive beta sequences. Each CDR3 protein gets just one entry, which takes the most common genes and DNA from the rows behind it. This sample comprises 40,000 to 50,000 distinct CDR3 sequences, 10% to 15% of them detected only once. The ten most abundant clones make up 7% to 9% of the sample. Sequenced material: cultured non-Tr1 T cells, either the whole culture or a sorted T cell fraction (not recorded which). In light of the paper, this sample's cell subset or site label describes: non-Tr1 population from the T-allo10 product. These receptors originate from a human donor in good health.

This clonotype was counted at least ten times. The CDR3 coding sequence is TGTGCCAGCAGCCGAGGTGGTTGGAATGAGCAGTTCTTC. This codes for CASSRGGWNEQFF. The chain has TRBV7-2 and TRBJ2-1; D gene unclear. The V gene's germline CDR1 is SGHTA and CDR2 FQGNSA. CDR3 length: 13 amino acids. The germline V and J ends were trimmed by 5 bases and 7 bases, with 12 bases remaining between them.

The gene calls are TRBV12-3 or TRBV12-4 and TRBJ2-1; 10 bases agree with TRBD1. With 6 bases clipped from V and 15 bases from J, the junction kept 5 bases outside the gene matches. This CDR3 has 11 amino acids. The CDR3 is CASSWTGGWFF. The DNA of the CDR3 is TGTGCCAGCAGCTGGACAGGGGGATGGTTCTTC.

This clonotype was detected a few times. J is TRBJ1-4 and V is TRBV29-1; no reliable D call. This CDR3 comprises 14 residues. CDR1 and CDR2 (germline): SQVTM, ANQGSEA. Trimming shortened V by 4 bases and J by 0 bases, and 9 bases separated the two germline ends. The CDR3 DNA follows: TGCAGCGTTGCGTCAGCTGCAACTAATGAAAAACTGTTTTTT. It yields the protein CSVASAATNEKLFF.

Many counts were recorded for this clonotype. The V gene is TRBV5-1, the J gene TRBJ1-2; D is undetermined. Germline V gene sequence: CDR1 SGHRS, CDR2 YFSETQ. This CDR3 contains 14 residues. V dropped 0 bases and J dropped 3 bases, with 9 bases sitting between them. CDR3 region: CASSLAVGDYGYTF. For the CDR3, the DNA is TGCGCCAGCAGCTTGGCCGTCGGGGACTATGGCTACACCTTC.

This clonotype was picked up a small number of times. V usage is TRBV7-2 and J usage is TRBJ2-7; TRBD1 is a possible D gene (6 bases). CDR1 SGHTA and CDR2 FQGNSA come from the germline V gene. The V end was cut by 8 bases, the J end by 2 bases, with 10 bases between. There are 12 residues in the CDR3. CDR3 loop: CASGGHPYEQYF. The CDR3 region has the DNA TGTGCCAGCGGGGGACACCCCTACGAGCAGTACTTC.

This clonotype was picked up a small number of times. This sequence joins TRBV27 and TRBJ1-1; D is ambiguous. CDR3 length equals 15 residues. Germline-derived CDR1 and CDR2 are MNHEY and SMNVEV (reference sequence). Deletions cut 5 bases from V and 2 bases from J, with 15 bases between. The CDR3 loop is CASSLFQVGNTEAFF. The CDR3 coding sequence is TGTGCCAGCAGTCTTTTCCAGGTCGGCAACACTGAAGCTTTCTTT.

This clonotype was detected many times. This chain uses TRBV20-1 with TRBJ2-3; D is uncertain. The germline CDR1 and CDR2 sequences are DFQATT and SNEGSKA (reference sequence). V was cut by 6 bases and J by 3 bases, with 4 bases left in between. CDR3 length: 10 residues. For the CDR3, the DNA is TGCAGTGCCATGACAGATACGCAGTATTTT. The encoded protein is CSAMTDTQYF.

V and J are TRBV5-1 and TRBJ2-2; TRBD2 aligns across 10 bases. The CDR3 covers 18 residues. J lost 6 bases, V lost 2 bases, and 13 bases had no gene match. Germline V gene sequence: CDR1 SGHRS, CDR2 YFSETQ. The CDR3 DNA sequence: TGCGCCAGCAGCTTAATCGGGACTAGCGTCTTAAATCCCGGGGAGCTGTTTTTT. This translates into CASSLIGTSVLNPGELFF.

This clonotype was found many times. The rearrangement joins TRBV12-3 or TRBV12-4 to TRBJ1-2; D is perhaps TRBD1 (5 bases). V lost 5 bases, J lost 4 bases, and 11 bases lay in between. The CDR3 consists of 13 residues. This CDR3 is CASSLQGFYGYTF. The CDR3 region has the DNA TGTGCCAGCAGTCTCCAGGGATTCTATGGCTACACCTTC.

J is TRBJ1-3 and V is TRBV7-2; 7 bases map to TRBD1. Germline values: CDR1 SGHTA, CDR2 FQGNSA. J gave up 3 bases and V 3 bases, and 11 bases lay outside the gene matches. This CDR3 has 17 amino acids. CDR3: CASSFGRGLGGGNTIYF. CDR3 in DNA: TGTGCCAGCAGCTTCGGGAGGGGGCTTGGGGGTGGAAACACCATATATTTT.